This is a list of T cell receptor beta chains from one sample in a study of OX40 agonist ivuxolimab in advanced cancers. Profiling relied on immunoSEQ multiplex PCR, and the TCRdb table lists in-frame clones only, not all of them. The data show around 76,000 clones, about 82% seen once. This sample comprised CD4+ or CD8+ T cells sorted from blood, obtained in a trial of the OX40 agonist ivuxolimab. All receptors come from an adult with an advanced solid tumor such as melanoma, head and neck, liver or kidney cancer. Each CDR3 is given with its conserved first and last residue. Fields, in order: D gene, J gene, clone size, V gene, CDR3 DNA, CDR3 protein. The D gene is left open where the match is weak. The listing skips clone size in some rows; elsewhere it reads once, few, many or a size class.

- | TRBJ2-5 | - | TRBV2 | TGTGCCAGCAGCTTAGCTGGGTTCGAGACCCAGTACTTC | CASSLAGFETQYF
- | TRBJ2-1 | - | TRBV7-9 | TGTGCCAGCAGCTCCGGCCACGTTGAGCAGTTCTTC | CASSSGHVEQFF
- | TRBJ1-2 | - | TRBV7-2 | TGTGCCAGCAGCCCACTGGGGGTTTCGGGTTTCATATATGGCTACACCTTC | CASSPLGVSGFIYGYTF
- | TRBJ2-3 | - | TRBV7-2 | TGTGCCAGCAGCCCCCCCGGAACAGATACGCAGTATTTT | CASSPPGTDTQYF
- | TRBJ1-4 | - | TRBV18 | TGTGCCAGCTCACATTCCGGGACGGACTCAACTAATGAAAAACTGTTTTTT | CASSHSGTDSTNEKLFF
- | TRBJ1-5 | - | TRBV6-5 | TGTGCCAGCAGTTCGGCGGGCAATCAGCCCCAGCATTTT | CASSSAGNQPQHF
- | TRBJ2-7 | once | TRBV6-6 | TGTGCCAGCAGTCCACTCGTTCTTCTCGAGCAGTACTTC | CASSPLVLLEQYF
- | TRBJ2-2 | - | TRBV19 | TGTGCCAGTAGTGAAGTAATCACCGGGGAGCTGTTTTTT | CASSEVITGELFF
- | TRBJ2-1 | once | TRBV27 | TGTGCCAGCAGTTTTACAAATGAGCAGTTCTTC | CASSFTNEQFF
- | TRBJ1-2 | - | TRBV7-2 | TGTGCCAGCAGCACCACCCACGGGGGCTACACCTTC | CASSTTHGGYTF
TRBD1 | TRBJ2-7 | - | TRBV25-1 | TGTGCCAGCAGTGAATATATGGGACAGGGGATCAACGGCGAGCAGTACTTC | CASSEYMGQGINGEQYF
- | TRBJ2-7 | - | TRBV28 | TGTGCCAGCAGTCCCCGGAACAGTTACTACGAGCAGTACTTC | CASSPRNSYYEQYF
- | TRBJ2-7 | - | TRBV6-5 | TGTGCCAGCAGTCGGGGACTTGCTTCCTACGAGCAGTACTTC | CASSRGLASYEQYF
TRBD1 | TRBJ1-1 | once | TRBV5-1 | TGCGCCAGCAGCTCCGTACTAAGAGTTGGACAGGAAGCTGGACACACTGAAGCTTTCTTT | CASSSVLRVGQEAGHTEAFF
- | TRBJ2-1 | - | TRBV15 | TGTGCCACCAGCAGAGATTACAGCTCCTACAATGAGCAGTTCTTC | CATSRDYSSYNEQFF
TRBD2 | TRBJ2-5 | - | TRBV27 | TGTGCCAGCAGTTTCCTAGCAAGGACGGGGGGGCGTGTGGAGACCCAGTACTTC | CASSFLARTGGRVETQYF
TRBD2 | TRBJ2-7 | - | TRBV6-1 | TGTGCCATCAGTGAACGCCTAGCGGACTCCTACGAGCAGTACTTC | CAISERLADSYEQYF
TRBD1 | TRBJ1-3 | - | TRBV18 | TGTGCCAGCTCACCAGGGACAGGGGAAACGTCCGGAAACACCATATATTTT | CASSPGTGETSGNTIYF
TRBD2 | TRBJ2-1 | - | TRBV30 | TGTGCCTGGAGCACGGGAGGCGGGTACAATGAGCAGTTCTTC | CAWSTGGGYNEQFF
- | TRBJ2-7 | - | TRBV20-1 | TGCAGTGCCCGACTAGGCTACGAGCAGTACTTC | CSARLGYEQYF
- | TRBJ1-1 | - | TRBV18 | TGTGCCAGCTCACCACCAGGGATTACGACTGAAGCTTTCTTT | CASSPPGITTEAFF
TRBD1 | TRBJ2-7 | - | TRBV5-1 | TGCGCCAGCAGCTTGGTCGGACAGGGAGGAGAGCAGTACTTC | CASSLVGQGGEQYF
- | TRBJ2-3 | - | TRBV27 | TGTGCCAGCAGTTTGCAGGGGCACACAGATACGCAGTATTTT | CASSLQGHTDTQYF
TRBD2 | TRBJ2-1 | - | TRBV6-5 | TGTGCCAGCAGTTACGGGACTAGCGGGCCCCACAATGAGCAGTTCTTC | CASSYGTSGPHNEQFF
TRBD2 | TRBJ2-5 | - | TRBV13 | TGTGCCAGCAGCTTGGGACTAGCGGGGGGTTACCAAGAGACCCAGTACTTC | CASSLGLAGGYQETQYF
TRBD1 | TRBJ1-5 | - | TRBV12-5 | TGTGCTAGTGGTTCGGACAGGGGGCCCAATCAGCCCCAGCATTTT | CASGSDRGPNQPQHF
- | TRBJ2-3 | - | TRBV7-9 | TGTGCCAGCAGCCCATGGGGGGAGCGTCGAACAGATACGCAGTATTTT | CASSPWGERRTDTQYF
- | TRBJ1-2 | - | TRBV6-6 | TGTGCCAGCAGTTTTGAGGGAAATAACTATGGCTACACCTTC | CASSFEGNNYGYTF
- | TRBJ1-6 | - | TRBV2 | TGTGCCAGCAGTGAATCCCCGGGGACCAATTCACCCCTCCACTTT | CASSESPGTNSPLHF
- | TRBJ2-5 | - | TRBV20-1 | TGCAGTGGGTCGCAAGAGACCCAGTACTTC | CSGSQETQYF
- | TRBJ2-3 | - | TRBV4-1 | TGCGCCAGCAGCCAGGACACGGGACTCGGTTCGTATTTT | CASSQDTGLGSYF
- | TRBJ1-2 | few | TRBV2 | TGTGCCAGCAGTCTGAGGTTGGGTGAGCATGGCTACACCTTC | CASSLRLGEHGYTF
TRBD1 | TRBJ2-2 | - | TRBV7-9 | TGTGCCAGCAGCTTAGCCCTAGGACAGGGGGCCGGTAACACCGGGGAGCTGTTTTTT | CASSLALGQGAGNTGELFF
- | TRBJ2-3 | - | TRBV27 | TGTGCCAGCAGTCCGTCGGGGGGCCCAGATACGCAGTATTTT | CASSPSGGPDTQYF
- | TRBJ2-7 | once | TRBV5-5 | TGTGCCAGCAGCTTGGCGGGCGCGGCCGAGCAGTACTTC | CASSLAGAAEQYF
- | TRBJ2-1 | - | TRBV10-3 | TGTGCCATCAGTGAGCTCCCCTTAGGGGTGCAGTTCTTC | CAISELPLGVQFF
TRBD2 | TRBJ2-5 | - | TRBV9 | TGTGCCAGCAGCCCGCGACTAGCCGTAGAGACCCAGTACTTC | CASSPRLAVETQYF
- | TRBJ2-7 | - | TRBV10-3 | TGTGCCATCAGTGCAGGGTATGGCCCGAACTACGAGCAGTACTTC | CAISAGYGPNYEQYF
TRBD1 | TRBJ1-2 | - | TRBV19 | TGTGCCAGTAGTACGTATTCCGACAGGGGGCCAGGCTATGGCTACACCTTC | CASSTYSDRGPGYGYTF
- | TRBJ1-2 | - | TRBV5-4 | TGTGCCAGCAGCTTGGCTGGGGGGCTGGACGGCTACACCTTC | CASSLAGGLDGYTF
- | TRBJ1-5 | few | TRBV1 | TGCACCAGCAGCCAAGATTGGGTCGGTAGCAATCAGCCCCAGCATTTT | CTSSQDWVGSNQPQHF
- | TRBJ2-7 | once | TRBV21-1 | TGTGCCAGCAGCAAAGGCGGGACCTCCTACGAGCAGTACTTC | CASSKGGTSYEQYF
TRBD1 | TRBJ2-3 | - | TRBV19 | TGTGCCAGTAGTATCCAGGGGGCAGATACGCAGTATTTT | CASSIQGADTQYF
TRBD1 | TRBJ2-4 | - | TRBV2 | TGTGCCAGCATGAGGACAGGGCGGTCAAAAAACATTCAGTACTTC | CASMRTGRSKNIQYF
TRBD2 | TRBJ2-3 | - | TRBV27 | TGTGCCAGCAGTTTCGCCGGACTAGCAGGTGATACGCAGTATTTT | CASSFAGLAGDTQYF
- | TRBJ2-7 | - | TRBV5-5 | TGTGCCAGCAGCCTACGGGACCCAGCCTACGAGCAGTACTTC | CASSLRDPAYEQYF
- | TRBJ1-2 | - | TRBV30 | TGTGCCTGGAGTGTGGCAGTGGGCCTGAGCTACACCTTC | CAWSVAVGLSYTF
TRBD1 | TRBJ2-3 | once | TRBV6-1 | TGTGCCAGCAGTGGCGTCGACAGGGGAGGTACAGATACGCAGTATTTT | CASSGVDRGGTDTQYF
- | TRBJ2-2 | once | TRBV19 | TGTGCCAGTAGTTCCCGACTGAGCCCCGGGGAGCTGTTTTTT | CASSSRLSPGELFF
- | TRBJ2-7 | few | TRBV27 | TGTGCCAGCCGCCTAGGGCAGGGGACCTACGAGCAGTACTTC | CASRLGQGTYEQYF
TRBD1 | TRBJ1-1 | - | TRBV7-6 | TGTGCCAGCAGCTTAGCTTTTAGGGACAGGGAAATGAACACTGAAGCTTTCTTT | CASSLAFRDREMNTEAFF
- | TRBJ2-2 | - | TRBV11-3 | TGTGCCAGCAGCTGGGAGGGACAGAGGAACACCGGGGAGCTGTTTTTT | CASSWEGQRNTGELFF
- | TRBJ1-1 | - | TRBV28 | TGTGCCAGCAGTCCCTCGATGGACACTGAAGCTTTCTTT | CASSPSMDTEAFF
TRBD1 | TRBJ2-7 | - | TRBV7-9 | TGTGCCAGCAGCCACAGGGGGCGCCCCTACGAGCAGTACTTC | CASSHRGRPYEQYF
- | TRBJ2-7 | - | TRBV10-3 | TGTGCCATCAGTGAGTCAGGGAGTTCCGAGTACGAGCAGTACTTC | CAISESGSSEYEQYF
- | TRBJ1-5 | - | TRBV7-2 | TGTGCCAGCAGCCCAGGATCTGGGGGCAATCAGCCCCAGCATTTT | CASSPGSGGNQPQHF
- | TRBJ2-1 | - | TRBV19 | TGTGCCAGTAGATCCGGGACACCCTCCTACAATGAGCAGTTCTTC | CASRSGTPSYNEQFF